This entry lists 13 T cell receptor beta chains sequenced from one sample in a study of cytomegalovirus exposure and HLA in healthy donors. With 60 Vbeta and 13 Jbeta primers, the PCR was carried out. Data came from immunoSEQ multiplex PCR; TCRdb stores just in-frame clones and leaves some out. There are about 190,000 clones in the sample; roughly 80% occur only once, and over 2% lies in the top ten. Sequences were obtained from PBMCs. These receptors all come from a woman between 50 and 59 years old in good health and CMV-seropositive.

The CDR3 DNA follows: TGTGCTAGTAGCCCAGGCATAGAGCCCCAGCATTTT. It codes for CASSPGIEPQHF. This rearrangement joins TRBV12-5 to TRBJ1-5; no reliable D call. Trimming stripped 8 bases from V and 8 bases from J, with 13 bases between. Per the germline V gene, CDR1 is LGHNT and CDR2 is FRNRAP. This CDR3 region has 12 residues.

The V call is TRBV7-9, the J call TRBJ2-2; 8 bases are a match to TRBD1. V shed 5 bases, J shed 7 bases, and the junction held 9 bases outside the gene matches. Germline V CDR1 and CDR2: SEHNR, FQNEAQ (reference sequence). The CDR3 has 15 residues. The CDR3 here is CASSTVQGAYGELFF. As DNA, the CDR3 is TGTGCCAGCAGCACGGTGCAGGGGGCTTACGGGGAGCTGTTTTTT.

The gene calls are TRBV4-1 and TRBJ1-2; D is unresolved. There are 14 residues in the CDR3. Germline V gene sequence: CDR1 MGHRA, CDR2 YSYEKL. V shed 4 bases and J shed 5 bases, with 14 bases lying between them. Written as DNA, the CDR3 is TGCGCCAGCAGCCTTGGAGACGGAGGGTATGGCTACACCTTC. This codes for CASSLGDGGYGYTF.

This clone has just one count. This chain uses TRBV7-9 with TRBJ2-5, with 7 bases identical to TRBD1. CDR1 SEHNR and CDR2 FQNEAQ come from the germline V gene (reference sequence). V gave up 5 bases and J gave up 1 base; unmatched junction bases: 7. The CDR3 is 15 residues long. The CDR3 DNA reads as TGTGCCAGCAGCACAGGACAGGTGGCCCAAGAGACCCAGTACTTC. This encodes CASSTGQVAQETQYF.

The DNA for the CDR3 is TGCGCCAGCAGCCAATCCAGCGGGGATTACGAGCAGTACTTC. This encodes CASSQSSGDYEQYF. V usage is TRBV4-3 and J usage is TRBJ2-7; 7 positions match TRBD2. The germline gives CDR1 LGHNA, CDR2 YSLEER. V shed 2 bases and J 4 bases; nucleotides not matched to a gene: 5. The CDR3 sequence is 14 residues long.

The chain joins TRBV27 to TRBJ2-5; D unresolved. Trimming removed 4 bases at V and 4 bases at J, with 13 bases between. The CDR3 runs 14 residues. Germline loops: CDR1 MNHEY, CDR2 SMNVEV (reference sequence). CDR3 coding DNA: TGTGCCAGCAGTTGGTCAGGTCTGGGAGAGACCCAGTACTTC. Translation gives CASSWSGLGETQYF.

Comments on this clone: At the DNA level, this CDR3 is encoded by other sequences in the same sample as well. The chain links TRBV1 to TRBJ1-5; the table's D call of TRBD1 was not tested on the DNA. TRBV1 is annotated as a pseudogene. This CDR3 contains 15 residues. CDR3 protein: CTTLPPGTGNQPQHF. The DNA for the CDR3 is TGCACCACCCTACCCCCTGGGACAGGGAATCAGCCCCAGCATTTT.

The chain employs TRBV9 and TRBJ2-7, with TRBD2 identical over 7 bases. J lost 4 bases, V lost 3 bases, and 1 base had no gene match. The CDR3 extends over 12 amino acids. Germline loops: CDR1 SGDLS, CDR2 YYNGEE. The CDR3 DNA is TGTGCCAGCAGCGGGGAGGGTTACGAGCAGTACTTC. It encodes CASSGEGYEQYF.

The V call is TRBV5-1, the J call TRBJ1-2; tentative D call: TRBD1 (6 bases). CDR3 length: 14 amino acids. V lost 1 base to trimming and J lost 2 bases, with 9 bases between them. The V gene's germline CDR1 is SGHRS and CDR2 YFSETQ. For the CDR3, the DNA is TGCGCCAGCAGCTTGACAGGGTTGAACTATGGCTACACCTTC. It yields the protein CASSLTGLNYGYTF. Filled out from reference TRBV5-1 and TRBJ1-2, the complete variable domain reads KAGVTQTPRYLIKTRGQQVTLSCSPISGHRSVSWYQQTPGQGLQFLFEYFSETQRNKGNFPGRFSGRQFSNSRSEMNVSTLELGDSALYLCASSLTGLNYGYTFGSGTRLTVV.

This sequence joins TRBV19 and TRBJ1-1, with 10 bases lining up with TRBD1. The CDR3 length is 15 residues. Germline-derived CDR1 and CDR2 are LNHDA and SQIVND (reference sequence). Germline trimming cut 5 bases from V and 2 bases from J; bases unmatched to any gene: 5. The CDR3, as DNA: TGTGCCAGTAGTGACCGGACAGGGGGAAACACTGAAGCTTTCTTT. It is translated as CASSDRTGGNTEAFF. The whole variable domain, filled in from reference TRBV19 and TRBJ1-1, reads DGGITQSPKYLFRKEGQNVTLSCEQNLNHDAMYWYRQDPGQGLRLIYYSQIVNDFQKGDIAEGYSVSREKKESFPLTVTSAQKNPTAFYLCASSDRTGGNTEAFFGQGTRLTVV.

The CDR3 coding sequence is TGTGCCATCAGTGGAAGGACAGGCCAAGAGACCCAGTACTTC. This encodes CAISGRTGQETQYF. The genes are TRBV10-3 and TRBJ2-5; 7 nucleotides match TRBD1. The CDR3 consists of 14 residues. V lost 4 bases to trimming and J lost 1 base; unmatched junction nucleotides: 3. The germline V gene encodes CDR1 ENHRY and CDR2 SYGVKD.

The rearrangement joins TRBV29-1 to TRBJ2-3, with TRBD2 matching over 9 bases. J gave up 1 base and V 7 bases, and 3 bases lay outside the gene matches. CDR1 is SQVTM, CDR2 ANQGSEA, per germline. The CDR3 consists of 13 residues. CDR3 DNA: TGCAGCGCCCGGACTAGCGGCACAGATACGCAGTATTTT. It is translated as CSARTSGTDTQYF.

The gene calls are TRBV30 and TRBJ2-1, with 8 bases fitting TRBD1. Unmatched junction bases numbered 12, after V lost 1 base and J lost 7 bases. CDR1 is GTSNPN, CDR2 SVGIG, per germline (reference sequence). CDR3 length: 16 residues. The CDR3 protein is CAWSDGQGAFRNEQFF. Written as DNA, the CDR3 is TGTGCCTGGAGTGATGGTCAGGGGGCATTTCGGAATGAGCAGTTCTTC.